Below are 12 T cell receptor beta chains sequenced from a single sample in a study of shared clonotypes between healthy human individuals. Terminally differentiated effector memory CD45RA+ cells were excluded by CCR7 positive selection of CD45RO-negative cells. TCRdb's table, derived via immunoSEQ multiplex PCR, lists solely in-frame clones and lacks some. This table holds 600,000 or so clones, roughly 98% found once. The sequencing sample was made of naive CD8+ T cells sorted from blood. These receptor sequences come from a man aged 30 to 39 in good health.

This sequence joins TRBV11-2 and TRBJ2-5, with unresolved D. Trimming removed 5 bases at V and 3 bases at J, with 7 bases between. The CDR3 consists of 12 residues. Germline CDR1 SGHAT, CDR2 FQNNGV. The CDR3 bases are TGTGCCAGCAGCCACCTGAAAGAGACCCAGTACTTC. Amino acid sequence: CASSHLKETQYF.

The chain recombines TRBV27 with TRBJ2-3; the D gene is possibly TRBD1 (5 bases). Germline assignment: CDR1 MNHEY and CDR2 SMNVEV (reference sequence). The CDR3 is 17 residues long. V was clipped by 2 bases and J by 2 bases, with 17 bases between them. The CDR3 DNA reads TGTGCCAGCAGTTTAAACCCGACAGAACCTTCCACAGATACGCAGTATTTT. Protein sequence: CASSLNPTEPSTDTQYF.

This chain connects TRBV7-6 to TRBJ2-1, with 7 positions matching TRBD2. V was clipped by 2 bases and J by 2 bases; unmatched bases: 3. CDR1 and CDR2 (germline): SGHVS, FNYEAQ. CDR3 length: 15 amino acids. The CDR3 sequence: CASSLSSGPYNEQFF. As DNA, the CDR3 is TGTGCCAGCAGCTTATCTAGCGGCCCCTACAATGAGCAGTTCTTC.

Comments on this clone: Other DNA sequences within the sample encode an identical CDR3. The CDR3: CASSSGAYEQYF. DNA for the CDR3: TGTGCCAGCAGCTCGGGGGCCTACGAGCAGTACTTC. The chain recombines TRBV7-9 with TRBJ2-7; D might be TRBD2 (6 bases). V was clipped by 4 bases and J by 2 bases, with 6 bases between them. The CDR3 is made up of 12 amino acids. The germline V gene has CDR1 SEHNR and CDR2 FQNEAQ (reference sequence).

The chain links TRBV6-1 to TRBJ2-7; D uncertain. Trimming took 1 base from V and 0 from J, leaving 13 bases between them. The CDR3 has 16 amino acids. From germline, CDR1 is MNHNS and CDR2 SASEGT. The CDR3 is CASSEVGRIGSYEQYF. CDR3 nucleotide sequence: TGTGCCAGCAGTGAAGTCGGCAGGATCGGCTCCTACGAGCAGTACTTC.

The sample holds one count of this clone. The CDR3 sequence is CASSFRTGPYNEQFF. CDR3 nucleotide sequence: TGTGCCAGCAGCTTCAGGACAGGCCCCTACAATGAGCAGTTCTTC. The V and J genes are TRBV5-4 and TRBJ2-1; 7 bases map to TRBD1. Germline V CDR1 and CDR2: SGHNT, YYREEE (reference sequence). The CDR3 contains 15 residues. J gave up 2 bases and V 2 bases, and 4 bases lay outside the gene matches.

Points on this clone: Other DNA sequences from this sample encode an identical CDR3 as well. The chain has TRBV7-9 and TRBJ2-1; D assignment may be TRBD1 or TRBD2 (5 bases each). There are 12 residues in the CDR3. CDR1 is SEHNR and CDR2 is FQNEAQ in the germline V gene (reference sequence). Trimming removed 3 bases from V and 10 bases from J, with 10 bases in between. The CDR3 DNA follows: TGTGCCAGCAGCTTGGGACGCGAGGAGCAGTTCTTC. Encoded protein: CASSLGREEQFF.

This chain connects TRBV27 to TRBJ1-2; TRBD1 might be the D (6 bases). Germline V lookup: CDR1 MNHEY, CDR2 SMNVEV (reference sequence). V gave up 5 bases and J gave up 2 bases, with 12 bases separating them. This CDR3 comprises 14 residues. In nucleotides, the CDR3 is TGTGCCAGCAGTCTTACAGGGACAAACTATGGCTACACCTTC. Protein: CASSLTGTNYGYTF.

The chain joins TRBV2 to TRBJ2-1, with a tentative D call TRBD1 (7 bases). From germline, CDR1 is SNHLY and CDR2 FYNNEI. The CDR3 sequence is 14 residues long. Trimming took off 8 bases at V and 10 bases at J, with 21 bases between the two ends. The CDR3 here is CASRGGGTTGEQFF. The CDR3 nucleotides are TGTGCCAGCCGAGGGGGCGGGACCACCGGGGAGCAGTTCTTC.

The chain combines TRBV11-3 with TRBJ2-1; D may be TRBD2 (6 bases). Germline V gene data show CDR1 as SGHNT and CDR2 as YENEEA. This CDR3 contains 14 residues. Trimming cost V 5 bases and J 6 bases, with 14 bases left between them. The CDR3 DNA is TGTGCCAGCAGCCAATGGGATAGCGGCAATGAGCAGTTCTTC. Protein: CASSQWDSGNEQFF.

This chain links TRBV6-5 with TRBJ1-3; TRBD1 might be the D (5 bases). CDR1 is MNHEY and CDR2 is SVGAGI in the germline V gene. This CDR3 has 15 residues. V was cut by 8 bases and J by 2 bases, with 16 bases left in between. The CDR3 loop reads CASQDGWGPGNTIYF. The CDR3 DNA reads TGTGCCAGCCAAGACGGGTGGGGACCTGGAAACACCATATATTTT.

The chain employs TRBV5-4 and TRBJ2-1; 8 nucleotides align to TRBD2. Trimming removed 4 bases from V and 7 bases from J; junction bases left unmatched: 10. Germline V gives CDR1 SGHNT, CDR2 YYREEE (reference sequence). The CDR3 covers 15 residues. The chain's CDR3 is CASSPNERGRNEQFF. The CDR3 coding sequence is TGTGCCAGCAGCCCGAACGAGCGGGGGAGGAATGAGCAGTTCTTC.